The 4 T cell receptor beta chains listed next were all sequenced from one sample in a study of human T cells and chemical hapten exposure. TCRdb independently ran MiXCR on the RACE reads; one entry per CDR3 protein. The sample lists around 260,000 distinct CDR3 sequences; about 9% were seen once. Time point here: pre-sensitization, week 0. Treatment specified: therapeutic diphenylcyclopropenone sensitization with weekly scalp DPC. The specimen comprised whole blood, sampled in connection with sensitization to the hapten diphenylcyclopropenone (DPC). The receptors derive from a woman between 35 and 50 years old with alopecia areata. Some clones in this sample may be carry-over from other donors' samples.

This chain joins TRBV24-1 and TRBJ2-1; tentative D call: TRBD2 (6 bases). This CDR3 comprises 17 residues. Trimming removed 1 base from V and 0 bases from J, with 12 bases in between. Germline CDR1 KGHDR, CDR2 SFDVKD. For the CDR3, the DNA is TGTGCCACCAGTGATTTTACGGGGGACCACTCCTACAATGAGCAGTTCTTC. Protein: CATSDFTGDHSYNEQFF.

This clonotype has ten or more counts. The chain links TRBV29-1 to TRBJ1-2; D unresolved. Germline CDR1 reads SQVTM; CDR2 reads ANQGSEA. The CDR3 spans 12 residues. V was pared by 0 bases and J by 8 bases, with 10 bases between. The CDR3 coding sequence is TGCAGCGTTGAAGATCTGGTTCGCGGCTACACCTTC. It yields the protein CSVEDLVRGYTF.

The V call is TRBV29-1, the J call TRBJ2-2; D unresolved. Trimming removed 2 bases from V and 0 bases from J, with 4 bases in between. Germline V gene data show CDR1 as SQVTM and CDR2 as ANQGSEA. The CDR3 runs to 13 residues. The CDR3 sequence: CSVEQANTGELFF. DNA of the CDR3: TGCAGCGTTGAACAGGCGAACACCGGGGAGCTGTTTTTT.

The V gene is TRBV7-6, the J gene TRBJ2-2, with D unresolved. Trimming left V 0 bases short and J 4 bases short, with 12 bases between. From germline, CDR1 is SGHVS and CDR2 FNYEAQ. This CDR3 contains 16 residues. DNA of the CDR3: TGTGCCAGCAGCTTAGCGGCTGGGATGGGCACCGGGGAGCTGTTTTTT. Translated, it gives CASSLAAGMGTGELFF.